This T cell receptor beta chain derives from a study of blood T cell repertoires in COVID-19. V lost 2 bases to trimming and J lost 6 bases, with 10 bases between them. CDR1 SEHNR and CDR2 FQNEAQ come from the germline V gene (reference sequence). The CDR3 runs 14 residues. Generated by immunoSEQ multiplex PCR, the TCRdb table keeps only in-frame clones and is missing some. The table has about 160,000 clones, roughly 85% seen once. The source material was peripheral blood. The rearrangement joins TRBV7-9 to TRBJ2-2; possible D gene TRBD2, 6 bases. This TCR was sampled from a human donor with acute or convalescent COVID-19. The donor label of this sample is uncertain. CDR3 sequence reads: CASSLKGGAGELFF. In nucleotides, the CDR3 is TGTGCCAGCAGCTTAAAGGGAGGCGCCGGGGAGCTGTTTTTT.